Listed here are 18 T cell receptor beta chains from one sample, sequenced in a study of cytomegalovirus exposure and HLA in healthy donors. PCR was performed using 60 Vbeta and 13 Jbeta primers. The assay was immunoSEQ multiplex PCR, and TCRdb's table has in-frame clones only and misses some. The sample includes some 210,000 clones, more than 60% of them seen just once. The specimen was PBMCs. These receptors were obtained from a woman aged 30 to 39 in good health and CMV-seropositive.

The genes are TRBV7-3 and TRBJ2-1; 11 bases map to TRBD2. Germline V CDR1 and CDR2: SGHTA, FQGTGA. The CDR3 has 17 amino acids. V dropped 3 bases and J dropped 6; count of bases not matched to a gene: 10. The DNA for the CDR3 is TGTGCCAGCAGCTTTGGCGGACTAGCGGGTCTCGGCAATGAGCAGTTCTTC. Amino acids: CASSFGGLAGLGNEQFF.

CDR3 loop: CASRLASGISEQFF. The CDR3 DNA sequence: TGTGCCAGCCGACTGGCTAGCGGGATATCTGAGCAGTTCTTC. This chain uses TRBV27 with TRBJ2-1, with 9 bases fitting TRBD2. V was clipped by 8 bases and J by 9 bases; unmatched bases: 11. Per germline, CDR1 MNHEY and CDR2 SMNVEV (reference sequence). This CDR3 has 14 amino acids.

V and J are TRBV6-1 and TRBJ2-3; 9 nucleotides agree with TRBD2. Looked up from germline, CDR1 is MNHNS and CDR2 is SASEGT. This CDR3 comprises 14 residues. The junction had 2 bases not matched to a gene; V was cut back by 4 bases and J by 3 bases. CDR3 residues: CASSVAGETDTQYF. The CDR3 coding sequence is TGTGCCAGCAGTGTAGCGGGAGAAACAGATACGCAGTATTTT.

The V call is TRBV30, the J call TRBJ1-2, with a possible D match to TRBD1 (5 bases). V was pared by 2 bases and J by 7 bases, with 20 bases between. CDR3 length: 15 residues. CDR1 and CDR2 (germline): GTSNPN, SVGIG (reference sequence). CDR3 sequence (DNA): TGTGCCTGGAGTACCCAACGGGGGGTTTTATCTGGCTACACCTTC. Its translation is CAWSTQRGVLSGYTF.

The rearrangement joins TRBV19 to TRBJ2-2; the D gene is possibly TRBD2 (6 bases). Between the trimmed V and J ends, which lost 7 bases and 2 bases, there was a span of 17 bases. Germline V gives CDR1 LNHDA, CDR2 SQIVND (reference sequence). CDR3 size: 16 residues. CDR3 nucleotides: TGTGCCAGTATGGGGGGAATGAAGGCCAACACCGGGGAGCTGTTTTTT. Translated, it gives CASMGGMKANTGELFF.

The chain joins TRBV7-2 to TRBJ2-1; no clear D gene. CDR1 is SGHTA and CDR2 is FQGNSA in the germline V gene. This CDR3 is 13 amino acids long. The germline V and J ends were trimmed by 2 bases and 12 bases, with 14 bases remaining between them. CDR3 bases: TGTGCCAGCAGCTTAAGGCCCAGCGCTGGGCAGTTCTTC. Amino acid sequence: CASSLRPSAGQFF.

The chain employs TRBV29-1 and TRBJ1-2; D might be TRBD1 (5 bases). The CDR3 contains 12 residues. Germline V gene sequence: CDR1 SQVTM, CDR2 ANQGSEA. The V end lost 7 bases, the J end lost 5 bases, and 14 bases lay between the germline ends. CDR3 region: CSAAGQTYGYTF. DNA of the CDR3: TGCAGCGCTGCGGGGCAGACGTATGGCTACACCTTC. The complete variable domain, with remaining parts taken from reference TRBV29-1 and TRBJ1-2, reads SAVISQKPSRDICQRGTSLTIQCQVDSQVTMMFWYRQQPGQSLTLIATANQGSEATYESGFVIDKFPISRPNLTFSTLTVSNMSPEDSSIYLCSAAGQTYGYTFGSGTRLTVV.

This chain connects TRBV27 to TRBJ2-1; 11 positions agree with TRBD2. CDR3 length: 16 residues. In germline, CDR1 is MNHEY, CDR2 SMNVEV (reference sequence). J gave up 7 bases and V 0 bases, and 5 bases lay outside the gene matches. The CDR3: CASSLSSGGAWNEQFF. CDR3 bases: TGTGCCAGCAGTTTATCTAGCGGGGGGGCCTGGAATGAGCAGTTCTTC.

The rearrangement links TRBV5-6 to TRBJ2-2; no clear D. This CDR3 has 15 amino acids. Germline V gives CDR1 SGHDT, CDR2 YYEEEE. The germline V and J ends were trimmed by 0 bases and 4 bases, with 10 bases remaining between them. The CDR3, as DNA: TGTGCCAGCAGCTTGGTTTCTCCGTCCACCGGGGAGCTGTTTTTT. Encoded protein: CASSLVSPSTGELFF. Together with reference TRBV5-6 and TRBJ2-2, the CDR3 gives the full variable domain: DAGVTQSPTHLIKTRGQQVTLRCSPKSGHDTVSWYQQALGQGPQFIFQYYEEEERQRGNFPDRFSGHQFPNYSSELNVNALLLGDSALYLCASSLVSPSTGELFFGEGSRLTVL.

This rearrangement joins TRBV5-1 to TRBJ2-3, with 8 bases matching TRBD2. The CDR3 runs 17 residues. V dropped 1 base and J dropped 6; count of bases not matched to a gene: 13. Germline V lookup: CDR1 SGHRS, CDR2 YFSETQ. CDR3 sequence (DNA): TGCGCCAGCAGCTTGTCCTCAGCGGGACTAGGTTTTGATACGCAGTATTTT. This codes for CASSLSSAGLGFDTQYF.

This sequence joins TRBV5-4 and TRBJ2-3; D call uncertain. V lost 2 bases and J lost 15, with 16 bases in between. The germline V gene encodes CDR1 SGHNT and CDR2 YYREEE (reference sequence). The CDR3 is 12 amino acids. Here the CDR3 reads CASSFDTFSPYF. Here the CDR3 DNA reads TGTGCCAGCAGCTTTGACACCTTTAGTCCCTATTTT.

The rearrangement joins TRBV19 to TRBJ2-7; possible D gene TRBD2, 6 bases. The CDR3 extends over 14 amino acids. V dropped 3 bases and J dropped 7 bases, with 16 bases sitting between them. Looked up from germline, CDR1 is LNHDA and CDR2 is SQIVND (reference sequence). CDR3 DNA sequence: TGTGCCAGTAGTATCTCGGGGGTGTCTCGGGAGCAGTACTTC. Its translation: CASSISGVSREQYF.

The CDR3 sequence is CSVGQKETQYF. The CDR3 DNA reads as TGCAGCGTTGGACAGAAAGAGACCCAGTACTTC. This chain links TRBV29-1 with TRBJ2-5; tentatively, D is TRBD1 (5 bases). This CDR3 has 11 amino acids. Trimming shortened V by 4 bases and J by 3 bases, and 6 bases separated the two germline ends. Germline V gene sequence: CDR1 SQVTM, CDR2 ANQGSEA.

The V gene is TRBV7-6, the J gene TRBJ1-2, with D hard to call. Trimming removed 5 bases at V and 3 bases at J, with 10 bases between. The CDR3 has 13 residues. The germline V gene encodes CDR1 SGHVS and CDR2 FNYEAQ. CDR3 nucleotide sequence: TGTGCCAGCAGCGCGCAGAGGGACTATGGCTACACCTTC. Its translation is CASSAQRDYGYTF.

CDR3 in DNA: TGCGCCAGCAGCCAAGGGCCGACAGAGGATACGCAGTATTTT. As protein: CASSQGPTEDTQYF. The rearrangement joins TRBV4-1 to TRBJ2-3, with D perhaps TRBD1 (5 bases). The ends were cut back, 1 base at V and 6 bases at J, with 11 bases in the middle. The CDR3 runs 14 residues. Germline lookup yields CDR1 MGHRA and CDR2 YSYEKL.

This chain uses TRBV9 with TRBJ2-2; D perhaps matches TRBD1 (5 bases). Germline CDR1 is SGDLS and CDR2 is YYNGEE. V dropped 1 base and J dropped 2 bases, with 6 bases sitting between them. The CDR3 totals 14 residues. The CDR3 bases are TGTGCCAGCAGCGTAACAGGCAACACCGGGGAGCTGTTTTTT. Its translation: CASSVTGNTGELFF. Combining the CDR3 with reference TRBV9 and TRBJ2-2 gives the whole variable domain DSGVTQTPKHLITATGQRVTLRCSPRSGDLSVYWYQQSLDQGLQFLIQYYNGEERAKGNILERFSAQQFPDLHSELNLSSLELGDSALYFCASSVTGNTGELFFGEGSRLTVL.

CDR3 in DNA: TGTGCCAGCAGCTATGGGACTCAAGAGACCCAGTACTTC. Translation gives CASSYGTQETQYF. This rearrangement joins TRBV2 to TRBJ2-5; possibly TRBD2 for D (6 bases). This CDR3 has 13 residues. Germline CDR1 is SNHLY and CDR2 is FYNNEI. Trimming pared 6 bases from V and 2 bases from J, leaving 10 bases between.

V and J are TRBV4-2 and TRBJ2-4; 7 positions match TRBD1. This CDR3 contains 16 residues. Trimming cost V 3 bases and J 5 bases; bases outside gene matches: 10. Germline CDR1 and CDR2: LGHNA and YNFKEQ. CDR3 amino acids: CASSQPPGQPQNIQYF. The CDR3 DNA reads TGTGCCAGCAGCCAGCCGCCGGGACAGCCGCAAAACATTCAGTACTTC.